This T cell receptor beta chain was identified during a study of OX40 agonist ivuxolimab in advanced cancers. The CDR3 extends over 14 amino acids. Germline-derived CDR1 and CDR2 are SGHRS and YFSETQ. Trimming took 3 bases from V and 1 from J, leaving 10 bases between them. Clones were sequenced by immunoSEQ multiplex PCR, and TCRdb holds only the in-frame ones, with some missing. The sample carries about 58,000 clones, about 88% recorded once. The chain is built from TRBV5-1 and TRBJ1-1; D gene unclear. This clonotype was sampled from an adult with an advanced solid tumor such as melanoma, head and neck, liver or kidney cancer. Sequencing used CD4+ or CD8+ T cells sorted from blood, obtained in a trial of the OX40 agonist ivuxolimab. The DNA of the CDR3 is TGCGCCAGCAGCTGGCAGGCTACGAACACTGAAGCTTTCTTT. Translating it yields CASSWQATNTEAFF.